The 29 T cell receptor beta chains listed next were all sequenced from one sample in a study of shared T cell receptors in the human thymus. The data were produced by immunoSEQ multiplex PCR, yet TCRdb's version contains in-frame clones alone and is incomplete. The repertoire includes about 540,000 clones, 78% of them detected once, and more than 0.01% sits in the top ten. A further study also used this sample, focusing on human thymus T cells.

The sequencing input was thymocytes. All receptors come from a boy under two years old with a congenital heart defect.

The chain is built from TRBV28 and TRBJ2-3; D remains ambiguous. CDR1 is MDHEN, CDR2 SYDVKM, per germline. V dropped 4 bases and J dropped 6 bases, with 14 bases sitting between them. The CDR3 extends over 14 amino acids. This CDR3 reads CASSSSGVMDTQYF. In DNA, the CDR3 is TGTGCCAGCAGTTCCTCGGGTGTTATGGATACGCAGTATTTT.

The chain is built from TRBV18 and TRBJ2-7; 7 bases fit TRBD2. The germline gives CDR1 KGHSH, CDR2 LQKENI. Trimming cost V 3 bases and J 6 bases; bases outside gene matches: 17. There are 17 residues in the CDR3. CDR3 in DNA: TGTGCCAGCTCACCCATCAGCACGCGGGAGTCAACCGTCGAGCAGTACTTC. Translated, it gives CASSPISTRESTVEQYF.

This sequence joins TRBV6-4 and TRBJ1-2; the match to TRBD1 covers 10 bases. The trim removed 8 bases at V and 6 bases at J, leaving 12 bases unmatched. The length of the CDR3 is 15 residues. Germline lookup yields CDR1 MRHNA and CDR2 SNTAGT. The CDR3 spells CASPMPPGTGDGYTF. In DNA, the CDR3 is TGTGCCAGCCCGATGCCCCCCGGGACAGGGGATGGCTACACCTTC.

V and J are TRBV27 and TRBJ1-1; D not resolved. Between the trimmed V and J ends, which lost 5 bases and 5 bases, there was a span of 12 bases. Germline CDR1 reads MNHEY; CDR2 reads SMNVEV (reference sequence). The CDR3 has 13 amino acids. CDR3 sequence (DNA): TGTGCCAGCAGTCCACGACCGGGAACTGAAGCTTTCTTT. It specifies CASSPRPGTEAFF.

This clone came up a few times. This chain links TRBV2 with TRBJ2-3, with 9 bases aligning to TRBD2. The ends lost 4 bases at V and 6 bases at J; junction bases unmatched: 11. Germline CDR1 reads SNHLY; CDR2 reads FYNNEI. This CDR3 contains 16 residues. The CDR3 spells CASSGPAGGPDDTQYF. As DNA, the CDR3 is TGTGCCAGCAGTGGCCCAGCGGGAGGCCCCGACGATACGCAGTATTTT.

V usage is TRBV5-6 and J usage is TRBJ1-2; D unresolved. Trimming stripped 2 bases from V and 2 bases from J, with 13 bases between. The CDR3 extends over 15 amino acids. Germline lookup yields CDR1 SGHDT and CDR2 YYEEEE. The CDR3, as DNA: TGTGCCAGCAGCTTAACAAGCGGGGAAAACTATGGCTACACCTTC. Residues: CASSLTSGENYGYTF.

This rearrangement joins TRBV5-8 to TRBJ2-3, with TRBD2 matching over 8 bases. The CDR3 is 19 amino acids. The V segment lost 4 bases and the J segment 0 bases; nucleotides outside the gene matches: 16. Germline V gene data show CDR1 as SGHTS and CDR2 as YDEGEE. CDR3 protein: CASSPCTSGPQTSTDTQYF. The CDR3 bases are TGTGCCAGCAGCCCCTGTACTAGCGGACCACAAACTAGCACAGATACGCAGTATTTT.

The rearrangement links TRBV6-5 to TRBJ2-7, with a tentative D call TRBD1 (6 bases). V was trimmed by 6 bases and J by 6 bases, leaving 18 bases between them. Germline-derived CDR1 and CDR2 are MNHEY and SVGAGI. The CDR3 extends over 14 amino acids. The CDR3 DNA is TGTGCCAGCAGAACCGGGACAATGACCTCCGAGCAGTACTTC. This gives the protein CASRTGTMTSEQYF.

The V gene is TRBV4-3, the J gene TRBJ2-2, with D maybe TRBD1 (6 bases). Trimming left V 1 base short and J 3 bases short, with 18 bases between. Germline-derived CDR1 and CDR2 are LGHNA and YSLEER. The CDR3 consists of 18 residues. CDR3 DNA: TGCGCCAGCAGCCAAGTGCCCCTGGGGGCGCAGGACACCGGGGAGCTGTTTTTT. This gives the protein CASSQVPLGAQDTGELFF.

The rearrangement joins TRBV4-1 to TRBJ2-1, with 11 bases that match TRBD2. Germline V gene lookup returns CDR1 MGHRA and CDR2 YSYEKL. This CDR3 contains 16 residues. V shed 0 bases and J 5 bases; nucleotides not matched to a gene: 3. The CDR3 coding sequence is TGCGCCAGCAGCCAAGATAGCGGGAGGGAAAACAATGAGCAGTTCTTC. Translated, it gives CASSQDSGRENNEQFF.

This chain connects TRBV28 to TRBJ2-7, with TRBD1 identical over 7 bases. Trimming took 3 bases from V and 2 from J; bases not matched to a gene: 13. The CDR3 runs 17 residues. CDR1 is MDHEN, CDR2 SYDVKM, per germline. The CDR3: CASSLRFGTAPTYEQYF. The CDR3 region has the DNA TGTGCCAGCAGTTTGAGATTCGGGACAGCGCCCACCTACGAGCAGTACTTC.

CDR3 residues: CASSQDKSGRDRETQYF. For the CDR3, the DNA is TGCGCCAGCAGCCAAGATAAAAGCGGGAGAGATAGAGAGACCCAGTACTTC. The gene calls are TRBV4-3 and TRBJ2-5, with 8 bases identical to TRBD2. The CDR3 length is 17 residues. V shed 0 bases and J 4 bases; nucleotides not matched to a gene: 10. Germline-derived CDR1 and CDR2 are LGHNA and YSLEER.

V usage is TRBV13 and J usage is TRBJ1-3; D unresolved. Per germline, CDR1 PRHDT and CDR2 FYEKMQ (reference sequence). The CDR3 runs 15 residues. V shed 3 bases and J shed 0 bases, with 9 bases lying between them. The CDR3 is CASSLAAVSGNTIYF. The CDR3 nucleotides are TGTGCCAGCAGCTTGGCGGCGGTCTCTGGAAACACCATATATTTT. Together with reference TRBV13 and TRBJ1-3, the CDR3 gives the full variable domain: AAGVIQSPRHLIKEKRETATLKCYPIPRHDTVYWYQQGPGQDPQFLISFYEKMQSDKGSIPDRFSAQQFSDYHSELNMSSLELGDSALYFCASSLAAVSGNTIYFGEGSWLTVV.

For the CDR3, the DNA is TGTGCCTGGAGTGCCTCGCGGTGTAGCAATCAGCCCCAGCATTTT. Translation: CAWSASRCSNQPQHF. J is TRBJ1-5 and V is TRBV30, with D unclear. The V and J ends lost 1 base and 0 bases respectively, with 10 bases between them. The germline CDR1 and CDR2 sequences are GTSNPN and SVGIG (reference sequence). This CDR3 is built from 15 residues.

This clone showed up just a few times. The rearrangement uses TRBV6-4 and TRBJ2-1; D call uncertain. Germline assignment: CDR1 MRHNA and CDR2 SNTAGT. The CDR3 consists of 13 residues. V lost 4 bases to trimming and J lost 5 bases, with 9 bases between them. Here the CDR3 reads CASSAQSDNEQFF. The CDR3, as DNA: TGTGCCAGCAGTGCCCAATCGGACAATGAGCAGTTCTTC.

V usage is TRBV28 and J usage is TRBJ1-1; maybe TRBD1 (5 bases). Germline values: CDR1 MDHEN, CDR2 SYDVKM. V was shortened by 6 bases and J by 3 bases, with 17 bases between the two germline ends. The CDR3 is 15 amino acids. The CDR3 loop reads CASSRLLGGDTEAFF. CDR3 sequence (DNA): TGTGCCAGCAGCCGTCTTTTGGGGGGGGACACTGAAGCTTTCTTT.

The rearrangement joins TRBV5-3 to TRBJ2-1; the match to TRBD2 covers 14 bases. TRBV5-3 qualifies as an ORF whose function is uncertain. The CDR3 sequence is 16 residues long. Unmatched junction bases numbered 4, after V lost 0 bases and J lost 8 bases. As DNA, the CDR3 is TGTGCCAGAAGCTTGGGTGGGACTAGCGGGGGCGATGAGCAGTTCTTC. Translated, it gives CARSLGGTSGGDEQFF.

The chain is built from TRBV7-2 and TRBJ2-7; 10 bases align to TRBD1. Germline V gene lookup returns CDR1 SGHTA and CDR2 FQGNSA. The trim removed 4 bases at V and 3 bases at J, leaving 6 bases unmatched. This CDR3 region has 15 residues. The CDR3 here is CASSSRDRGGYEQYF. DNA for the CDR3: TGTGCCAGCAGCTCCCGGGACAGGGGAGGCTACGAGCAGTACTTC.

V and J are TRBV10-2 and TRBJ1-1; weak D call: TRBD1 (6 bases). The length of the CDR3 is 13 residues. Trimming took 6 bases from V and 4 from J, leaving 12 bases between them. CDR1 is WSHSY, CDR2 SAAADI, per germline. CDR3 sequence reads: CASRVQGGTEAFF. CDR3 sequence (DNA): TGCGCCAGCAGGGTACAAGGGGGCACTGAAGCTTTCTTT.

The rearrangement joins TRBV13 to TRBJ2-5, with 7 nucleotides matching TRBD1. V dropped 6 bases and J dropped 1; count of bases not matched to a gene: 5. CDR3 length: 14 residues. Germline V gives CDR1 PRHDT, CDR2 FYEKMQ (reference sequence). This CDR3 reads CASRPWDSQETQYF. CDR3 sequence (DNA): TGTGCCAGCAGACCCTGGGACAGCCAAGAGACCCAGTACTTC.

This clone is a singleton in its sample. This chain connects TRBV15 to TRBJ2-5, with 8 positions matching TRBD2. Per the germline V gene, CDR1 is LNHNV and CDR2 is YYDKDF (reference sequence). Trimming removed 0 bases from V and 4 bases from J; junction bases left unmatched: 1. The CDR3 contains 14 residues. CDR3 amino acids: CATSRDREGETQYF. For the CDR3, the DNA is TGTGCCACCAGCAGAGATCGGGAGGGAGAGACCCAGTACTTC.

V and J are TRBV6-4 and TRBJ2-2; tentative D call: TRBD2 (6 bases). The V gene's germline CDR1 is MRHNA and CDR2 SNTAGT. This CDR3 has 15 amino acids. The germline V and J ends were trimmed by 6 bases and 4 bases, with 15 bases remaining between them. The CDR3 DNA reads as TGTGCCAGCAGCCTCGAGGCTAGCGCCACCGGGGAGCTGTTTTTT. It yields the protein CASSLEASATGELFF.

The genes are TRBV10-1 and TRBJ1-2; 9 nucleotides match TRBD1. The CDR3 is 14 residues long. V shed 6 bases and J 7 bases; nucleotides not matched to a gene: 9. Germline V gene sequence: CDR1 WNHNN, CDR2 SYGVQD (reference sequence). CDR3 nucleotide sequence: TGCGCCAGCAGATCCGGGACAGGGATGGGTGGCTACACCTTC. Its protein is CASRSGTGMGGYTF.

This clone was picked up one time. This rearrangement joins TRBV9 to TRBJ1-1, with 8 bases identical to TRBD1. Germline CDR1 reads SGDLS; CDR2 reads YYNGEE. The CDR3 covers 14 residues. V lost 3 bases to trimming and J lost 1 base; unmatched junction nucleotides: 2. CDR3 nucleotides: TGTGCCAGCAGCGGGACAGGGACGAACACTGAAGCTTTCTTT. Residues: CASSGTGTNTEAFF.

This clone was observed a handful of times. The gene calls are TRBV27 and TRBJ2-7, with 7 bases aligning to TRBD1. The CDR3 length is 15 residues. J gave up 3 bases and V 5 bases, and 10 bases lay outside the gene matches. Germline CDR1 reads MNHEY; CDR2 reads SMNVEV (reference sequence). The CDR3 bases are TGTGCCAGCAGTAGGGGTAGGGGGCCCGACTACGAGCAGTACTTC. It yields the protein CASSRGRGPDYEQYF.

This clone is a singleton in its sample. The gene calls are TRBV30 and TRBJ1-2, with TRBD1 identical over 7 bases. With 5 bases clipped from V and 4 bases from J, the junction kept 10 bases outside the gene matches. Germline lookup yields CDR1 GTSNPN and CDR2 SVGIG (reference sequence). The CDR3 consists of 14 residues. CDR3 amino acids: CAWSIEDRTYGYTF. DNA of the CDR3: TGTGCCTGGTCGATTGAGGACAGGACCTATGGCTACACCTTC.

The chain employs TRBV5-1 and TRBJ1-2; D is uncertain. Between the trimmed V and J ends, which lost 4 bases and 5 bases, there was a span of 18 bases. Germline V gives CDR1 SGHRS, CDR2 YFSETQ. The CDR3 is 15 residues long. CDR3 loop: CASSPTKPAGYGYTF. DNA for the CDR3: TGCGCCAGCAGCCCGACAAAGCCCGCCGGTTATGGCTACACCTTC.

This rearrangement joins TRBV10-1 to TRBJ2-3; 10 nucleotides align to TRBD1. The CDR3 runs to 14 residues. Trimming at V came to 8 bases and at J to 4 bases, leaving 6 bases not matched to a gene. Germline V CDR1 and CDR2: WNHNN, SYGVQD (reference sequence). DNA for the CDR3: TGCGCCAGCGGGACAGGGGAATACGCAGATACGCAGTATTTT. It translates to CASGTGEYADTQYF.

The genes are TRBV7-2 and TRBJ2-7; 14 bases fit TRBD2. The CDR3 covers 15 residues. The J segment lost 9 bases and the V segment lost 4 bases, leaving 8 bases of the junction unmatched. Germline CDR1 is SGHTA and CDR2 is FQGNSA. The CDR3 DNA sequence: TGTGCCAGCAGCTCGGGACTAGCGGGAGCTTTCGGGCAGTACTTC. Amino acids: CASSSGLAGAFGQYF.